These 5 T cell receptor beta chains were all obtained from the same sample, sequenced in a study of T cell clonotyping in hematopoietic cell transplantation. Time point here: recipient sample about 28 days before transplant, after cytoreduction. The assay was immunoSEQ multiplex PCR, and TCRdb's table has in-frame clones only and misses some. In the table there are some 29,000 clones, about four fifths of which are singletons. Specimen: peripheral blood mononuclear cells, collected before stem cell transplant. The receptors come from a man aged 35 to 55 with acute myeloid leukemia. Some clones in this sample may be carry-over from other donors' samples.

The V gene is TRBV27, the J gene TRBJ1-1; D gene uncertain. The CDR3 covers 13 residues. The germline V and J ends were trimmed by 6 bases and 5 bases, with 13 bases remaining between them. Germline values: CDR1 MNHEY, CDR2 SMNVEV (reference sequence). The CDR3 nucleotides are TGTGCCAGCAGCTCTCCCCCCGGGACTGAAGCTTTCTTT. Translation: CASSSPPGTEAFF.

The chain has TRBV4-1 and TRBJ2-1, with D possibly TRBD2 on 5 matching bases. Germline assignment: CDR1 MGHRA and CDR2 YSYEKL. The CDR3 totals 16 residues. Between the trimmed V and J ends, which lost 0 bases and 4 bases, there was a span of 13 bases. CDR3 bases: TGCGCCAGCAGCCAAGATTGGACTGGAAATTACAATGAGCAGTTCTTC. It encodes CASSQDWTGNYNEQFF.

The chain couples TRBV13 to TRBJ2-1; possible D gene TRBD2, 6 bases. V lost 2 bases and J lost 2, with 7 bases in between. The CDR3 spans 14 residues. Germline V CDR1 and CDR2: PRHDT, FYEKMQ (reference sequence). CDR3 in DNA: TGTGCCAGCAGCTTAACGGGGGCCTACAATGAGCAGTTCTTC. It specifies CASSLTGAYNEQFF.

J is TRBJ1-3 and V is TRBV4-3, with a possible D match to TRBD1 (5 bases). The CDR3 length is 15 residues. The V and J ends lost 1 base and 0 bases respectively, with 7 bases between them. Germline V gives CDR1 LGHNA, CDR2 YSLEER. The CDR3 loop is CASSQVGGSGNTIYF. Here the CDR3 DNA reads TGCGCCAGCAGCCAAGTGGGGGGCTCTGGAAACACCATATATTTT.

The chain carries TRBV6-5 and TRBJ1-2; 8 positions match TRBD1. The CDR3 length is 15 residues. Germline-derived CDR1 and CDR2 are MNHEY and SVGAGI. Germline trimming cut 6 bases from V and 5 bases from J; bases unmatched to any gene: 11. The CDR3 DNA sequence: TGTGCCAGCAGGGAGACCAGGGGGCCTGGATATGGCTACACCTTC. It translates to CASRETRGPGYGYTF.